Listed here are 30 T cell receptor beta chains from one sample, sequenced in a study of OX40 agonist ivuxolimab in advanced cancers. This table comes from immunoSEQ multiplex PCR, and its TCRdb copy is limited to in-frame clones, with some not included. The data contain about 40,000 clones, approximately 88% of them singletons. Material: CD4+ or CD8+ T cells sorted from blood, obtained in a trial of the OX40 agonist ivuxolimab. All receptors derive from an adult with an advanced solid tumor such as melanoma, head and neck, liver or kidney cancer.

The chain couples TRBV18 to TRBJ2-7, with TRBD1 matching over 8 bases. There are 13 residues in the CDR3. With 5 bases clipped from V and 4 bases from J, the junction kept 4 bases outside the gene matches. Per germline, CDR1 KGHSH and CDR2 LQKENI. Here the CDR3 DNA reads TGTGCCAGCTCAACAGGGGGGTGGTACGAGCAGTACTTC. Amino acids: CASSTGGWYEQYF. The variable domain in full, completed from reference TRBV18 and TRBJ2-7, reads NAGVMQNPRHLVRRRGQEARLRCSPMKGHSHVYWYRQLPEEGLKFMVYLQKENIIDESGMPKERFSAEFPKEGPSILRIQQVVRGDSAAYFCASSTGGWYEQYFGPGTRLTVT.

The chain has TRBV4-1 and TRBJ2-7, with D tentatively TRBD2 (6 bases). Germline values: CDR1 MGHRA, CDR2 YSYEKL. The CDR3 has 13 residues. Trimming removed 8 bases at V and 5 bases at J, with 16 bases between. This CDR3 reads CASRPEGAHEQYF. As DNA, the CDR3 is TGCGCCAGCCGTCCGGAGGGTGCCCACGAGCAGTACTTC.

The V gene is TRBV10-1, the J gene TRBJ2-7; possibly TRBD1 for D (6 bases). The ends were cut back, 2 bases at V and 2 bases at J, with 10 bases in the middle. The CDR3 extends over 14 amino acids. Germline values: CDR1 WNHNN, CDR2 SYGVQD (reference sequence). CDR3 loop: CASSERAGAYEQYF. Here the CDR3 DNA reads TGCGCCAGCAGTGAGAGGGCAGGGGCCTACGAGCAGTACTTC.

This clone came up once. V and J are TRBV7-9 and TRBJ2-1; 7 bases align to TRBD1. The junction had 5 bases not matched to a gene; V was cut back by 2 bases and J by 7 bases. CDR1 is SEHNR and CDR2 is FQNEAQ in the germline V gene (reference sequence). There are 14 residues in the CDR3. This CDR3 is CASSLRDRVNEQFF. CDR3 nucleotides: TGTGCCAGCAGCTTACGAGACAGGGTAAATGAGCAGTTCTTC.

The chain employs TRBV15 and TRBJ2-7; perhaps TRBD1 as D (5 bases). The V and J ends lost 6 bases and 4 bases respectively, with 19 bases between them. The CDR3 spans 15 residues. The V gene's germline CDR1 is LNHNV and CDR2 YYDKDF (reference sequence). The CDR3 nucleotides are TGTGCCACCAGTCCCTGGCAGGGTTCTGGATACGAGCAGTACTTC. Encoded protein: CATSPWQGSGYEQYF.

V usage is TRBV5-6 and J usage is TRBJ1-1; D call uncertain. CDR1 SGHDT and CDR2 YYEEEE come from the germline V gene. This CDR3 comprises 12 residues. V was clipped by 1 base and J by 2 bases, with 3 bases between them. The CDR3 loop reads CASSLINTEAFF. CDR3 in DNA: TGTGCCAGCAGCTTGATTAACACTGAAGCTTTCTTT.

The genes are TRBV5-1 and TRBJ2-7; 9 bases line up with TRBD1. V shed 3 bases and J 0 bases; nucleotides not matched to a gene: 7. The germline gives CDR1 SGHRS, CDR2 YFSETQ. This CDR3 is 16 amino acids long. CDR3 sequence reads: CASSSEDRGVSYEQYF. DNA for the CDR3: TGCGCCAGCAGCTCCGAGGACAGGGGTGTCTCCTACGAGCAGTACTTC.

The chain combines TRBV7-6 with TRBJ2-1, with D possibly TRBD2 on 5 matching bases. V was shortened by 2 bases and J by 5 bases, with 10 bases between the two germline ends. Germline CDR1 reads SGHVS; CDR2 reads FNYEAQ. The CDR3 has 14 amino acids. The CDR3 sequence: CASSLTVGNNEQFF. The CDR3 DNA is TGTGCCAGCAGCTTAACGGTCGGGAACAATGAGCAGTTCTTC.

V is TRBV15 and J is TRBJ1-5; 10 bases are shared with TRBD1. V trimming: 5 bases; J trimming: 4 bases; junction bases outside the gene matches: 5. Germline CDR1 is LNHNV and CDR2 is YYDKDF (reference sequence). The CDR3 runs to 15 residues. CDR3 amino acids: CATSWDRGLNQPQHF. CDR3 coding DNA: TGTGCCACCAGCTGGGACAGGGGATTGAATCAGCCCCAGCATTTT.

This sequence joins TRBV7-9 and TRBJ2-3; no definite D call. V dropped 2 bases and J dropped 5 bases, with 8 bases sitting between them. The CDR3 sequence is 13 residues long. Germline lookup yields CDR1 SEHNR and CDR2 FQNEAQ (reference sequence). The CDR3 DNA reads as TGTGCCAGCAGCTTATTCGGGTTAGATACGCAGTATTTT. This gives the protein CASSLFGLDTQYF.

The V call is TRBV5-4, the J call TRBJ2-1; 8 bases fit TRBD2. Germline V CDR1 and CDR2: SGHNT, YYREEE (reference sequence). V lost 0 bases and J lost 0; bases outside the gene matches: 11. The CDR3 length is 19 residues. CDR3 sequence: CASSLEVRLAGSSYNEQFF. For the CDR3, the DNA is TGTGCCAGCAGCTTGGAAGTAAGGCTAGCGGGCAGCTCCTACAATGAGCAGTTCTTC.

The CDR3 reads CASSFKGYTEAFF. CDR3 nucleotides: TGTGCCAGCAGCTTCAAAGGATACACTGAAGCTTTCTTT. The chain has TRBV11-2 and TRBJ1-1; D gene uncertain. Germline V gene sequence: CDR1 SGHAT, CDR2 FQNNGV. V was pared by 3 bases and J by 3 bases, with 8 bases between. This CDR3 has 13 amino acids.

This chain uses TRBV27 with TRBJ1-2, with D possibly TRBD1 on 5 matching bases. Deletions cut 2 bases from V and 4 bases from J, with 11 bases between. Germline V gene lookup returns CDR1 MNHEY and CDR2 SMNVEV (reference sequence). The CDR3 has 14 amino acids. The CDR3 loop reads CASSLVGPSYGYTF. The DNA for the CDR3 is TGTGCCAGCAGTTTAGTGGGACCAAGCTATGGCTACACCTTC.

The V gene is TRBV10-3, the J gene TRBJ2-1, with D possibly being TRBD2 (6 bases). Germline CDR1 is ENHRY and CDR2 is SYGVKD. This CDR3 contains 16 residues. V lost 3 bases to trimming and J lost 7 bases, with 19 bases between them. The CDR3 region is CAISDPGEYSSNEQFF. Here the CDR3 DNA reads TGTGCCATCAGTGACCCGGGGGAGTATTCATCTAATGAGCAGTTCTTC.

The chain recombines TRBV9 with TRBJ2-7; D not certain. The ends were cut back, 4 bases at V and 7 bases at J, with 9 bases in the middle. Germline V lookup: CDR1 SGDLS, CDR2 YYNGEE. CDR3 length equals 11 residues. CDR3 nucleotide sequence: TGTGCCAGCAGCTCGACCTCTGAGCAGTACTTC. This codes for CASSSTSEQYF.

This chain joins TRBV6-1 and TRBJ2-1, with TRBD1 as a possible D gene (6 bases). Trimming pared 1 base from V and 8 bases from J, leaving 9 bases between. Germline CDR1 MNHNS, CDR2 SASEGT. The CDR3 is 13 amino acids. The CDR3 DNA follows: TGTGCCAGCAGTGAAGATAAGGGGGATGAGCAGTTCTTC. It codes for CASSEDKGDEQFF.

This clone was seen a single time. This chain connects TRBV27 to TRBJ2-4; 10 bases are a match to TRBD2. From germline, CDR1 is MNHEY and CDR2 SMNVEV (reference sequence). V lost 0 bases and J lost 1; bases outside the gene matches: 3. The CDR3 spans 17 residues. In DNA form, the CDR3 reads TGTGCCAGCAGTTTATCTCAGCGGGGGGGGGCCAAAAACATTCAGTACTTC. Protein sequence: CASSLSQRGGAKNIQYF.

This chain uses TRBV7-6 with TRBJ2-7, with a possible D match to TRBD2 (6 bases). This CDR3 spans 15 amino acids. Germline CDR1 SGHVS, CDR2 FNYEAQ. V dropped 3 bases and J dropped 0 bases, with 12 bases sitting between them. CDR3 nucleotides: TGTGCCAGCAGCTTTCGCGGGATTAGCTCCTACGAGCAGTACTTC. Its translation: CASSFRGISSYEQYF. The full variable domain, completed using reference TRBV7-6 and TRBJ2-7, is GAGVSQSPRYKVTKRGQDVALRCDPISGHVSLYWYRQALGQGPEFLTYFNYEAQQDKSGLPNDRFSAERPEGSISTLTIQRTEQRDSAMYRCASSFRGISSYEQYFGPGTRLTVT.

This chain links TRBV19 with TRBJ2-7; TRBD2 agrees at 10 bases. In germline, CDR1 is LNHDA, CDR2 SQIVND (reference sequence). CDR3 length: 15 amino acids. J was trimmed by 2 bases and V by 5 bases; bases with no gene match: 6. CDR3 in amino acids: CASSPGLALTYEQYF. The CDR3 nucleotides read TGTGCCAGTAGTCCGGGACTAGCGCTGACCTACGAGCAGTACTTC.

The chain employs TRBV2 and TRBJ1-1; no firm D call. V lost 8 bases to trimming and J lost 1 base, with 8 bases between them. The CDR3 extends over 12 amino acids. CDR1 and CDR2 from the germline V gene are SNHLY and FYNNEI. The CDR3 bases are TGTGCCAGCGGGGTGAGGAACACTGAAGCTTTCTTT. The encoded protein is CASGVRNTEAFF.

By sample fraction, this clone is medium-sized. Other nucleotide sequences from this sample produce the same CDR3. The gene calls are TRBV30 and TRBJ1-4; D gene ambiguous. Germline V gene sequence: CDR1 GTSNPN, CDR2 SVGIG (reference sequence). The CDR3 length is 10 residues. The germline V and J ends were trimmed by 3 bases and 6 bases, with 2 bases remaining between them. The chain's CDR3 is CAWRDEKLFF. CDR3 nucleotide sequence: TGTGCCTGGAGAGATGAAAAACTGTTTTTT.

This clone has only a few counts. The chain joins TRBV20-1 to TRBJ1-1; no firm D call. Trimming shortened V by 5 bases and J by 4 bases, and 8 bases separated the two germline ends. CDR3 length: 11 amino acids. Germline assignment: CDR1 DFQATT and CDR2 SNEGSKA (reference sequence). The CDR3 DNA sequence: TGCAGTGCTTGGGTGTCCACTGAAGCTTTCTTT. Translation: CSAWVSTEAFF.

The CDR3: CASSFDRGSDEQFF. As DNA, the CDR3 is TGCGCCAGCAGCTTTGACAGGGGTTCCGATGAGCAGTTCTTC. The chain carries TRBV5-1 and TRBJ2-1; 8 nucleotides align to TRBD1. V lost 2 bases, J lost 8 bases, and 6 bases stayed unmatched. The CDR3 runs 14 residues. The germline gives CDR1 SGHRS, CDR2 YFSETQ.

Relative to its sample, this clone is medium-sized. This chain links TRBV7-9 with TRBJ2-7; D gene uncertain. V lost 5 bases to trimming and J lost 5 bases, with 10 bases between them. The germline gives CDR1 SEHNR, CDR2 FQNEAQ (reference sequence). The CDR3 covers 12 residues. This chain's CDR3 is CASSPWNDEQYF. For the CDR3, the DNA is TGTGCCAGCAGCCCCTGGAATGACGAGCAGTACTTC.

This rearrangement joins TRBV7-9 to TRBJ2-3; 7 bases align to TRBD2. In germline, CDR1 is SEHNR, CDR2 FQNEAQ (reference sequence). V shed 5 bases and J 6 bases; nucleotides not matched to a gene: 5. The length of the CDR3 is 13 residues. In DNA, the CDR3 is TGTGCCAGCAGCCCCTACGGGGGGGATACGCAGTATTTT. This gives the protein CASSPYGGDTQYF. Supplemented by reference TRBV7-9 and TRBJ2-3, the full variable domain reads DTGVSQNPRHKITKRGQNVTFRCDPISEHNRLYWYRQTLGQGPEFLTYFQNEAQLEKSRLLSDRFSAERPKGSFSTLEIQRTEQGDSAMYLCASSPYGGDTQYFGPGTRLTVL.

The chain couples TRBV5-6 to TRBJ2-3, with D possibly matching TRBD2 (5 bases). The germline V gene encodes CDR1 SGHDT and CDR2 YYEEEE. This CDR3 region has 14 residues. V lost 2 bases and J lost 1, with 8 bases in between. The CDR3 here is CASSFSSRTDTQYF. As DNA, the CDR3 is TGTGCCAGCAGCTTCTCTAGCCGCACAGATACGCAGTATTTT.

The CDR3 loop is CASRDLRRGLTEAFF. The CDR3 nucleotides read TGCGCCAGCAGAGACCTACGCAGGGGGCTCACTGAAGCTTTCTTT. The chain combines TRBV5-1 with TRBJ1-1; 8 bases agree with TRBD1. CDR1 SGHRS and CDR2 YFSETQ come from the germline V gene. Trimming cost V 5 bases and J 4 bases; bases outside gene matches: 10. CDR3 length: 15 residues.

The CDR3 DNA reads as TGCAGCTTCCGGGCCAGCTACGAGCAGTACTTC. It translates to CSFRASYEQYF. The V and J genes are TRBV29-1 and TRBJ2-7, with D hard to call. Trimming stripped 8 bases from V and 3 bases from J, with 11 bases between. Per germline, CDR1 SQVTM and CDR2 ANQGSEA. The CDR3 extends over 11 amino acids.

This chain links TRBV9 with TRBJ2-1; 12 positions match TRBD2. Germline V gene sequence: CDR1 SGDLS, CDR2 YYNGEE. V gave up 7 bases and J gave up 8 bases; unmatched junction bases: 7. This CDR3 is built from 14 residues. CDR3 DNA: TGTGCCAGCGCCTCTAGCGGGAGGGTACATGAGCAGTTCTTC. Protein: CASASSGRVHEQFF.

By sample fraction, this clone is medium-sized. The V and J genes are TRBV7-9 and TRBJ2-7; TRBD2 might be the D (5 bases). The CDR3 has 13 residues. V lost 5 bases, J lost 4 bases, and 12 bases lay in between. Germline V gene lookup returns CDR1 SEHNR and CDR2 FQNEAQ (reference sequence). CDR3 sequence: CASSQTREYEQYF. CDR3 DNA: TGTGCCAGCAGCCAGACGAGGGAGTACGAGCAGTACTTC.